What follows is one T cell receptor beta chain and its context. The clone's antigen remains unknown. No base-level quality is on record; no much larger clone is a single base apart. The sample is drawn from a study of cytomegalovirus exposure and HLA in healthy donors (TCRdb year 2017). Some background on the complete study: In an earlier analysis of roughly 590 of the donors, 276 Gb of sequence data and some 120 million unique TCR beta sequences from 150 million to 200 million T cells were reported. About 300 gigabases of sequencing data and tens of millions of unique TCR sequences were included in an early release covering several hundred HLA-typed donors. Of the roughly 400 genotyped donors, approximately 83% fell in the genetic ancestry cluster associated with self-reported Caucasian donors. The study aimed to test whether signatures of past pathogen exposure could be identified by cataloging public T cell receptors. The T cell repertoires of several hundred subjects were profiled by immunosequencing and related to cytomegalovirus serostatus. In addition to the first cohort of around 670 subjects, a separate validation cohort of 130 or so different subjects was used. To predict cytomegalovirus infection status, the study combined high-throughput TCR immunosequencing, statistical association of individual TCRs with disease status, and machine learning. A later analysis re-examined previously published TCR beta repertoires from 600 to 700 donors and added high-resolution HLA genotyping to investigate patterns of TCR occurrence. Rather than using new phenotypic data, the later analysis identified candidate immune exposures from TCR beta sequences and from how often those sequences occurred across donors. In an earlier analysis of 587 of the donors, high-throughput TCR beta sequencing was used to judge whether each TCR beta V gene segment behaved as functional or pseudogenic. Donor age, sex, ethnicity and CMV serostatus were collected together with the repertoire data. In a later genetic analysis, genome-wide SNP genotypes for about 65% of the roughly 670 donors were used, and that subset was treated as a discovery cohort. All discovery cohort repertoires had been generated on a single sequencing platform. HLA typing covered class I and class II loci at four-digit resolution. Typing coverage differed by locus: A, B, C, DRB1 and DQB1 were typed in roughly 629-630 donors, DQA1 in roughly 500, DPA1 in around 600, and DPB1 in 450 to 480. Roughly five DR-DQ haplotypes were handled as single units for association and clustering because linkage in the cohort was strong. Across about 380 genotyped donors of the cohort, an average of about 200,000 unique TCR beta nucleotide sequences per donor were sequenced, and approximately 17% of those sequences were non-productive.

Via the germline V gene (reference sequence), CDR1 is MNHEY and CDR2 SMNVEV. The CDR3 runs 15 residues from the cysteine to the phenylalanine. CDR3 DNA is the only sequence kept; it has 45 bases, read in frame from the first base. The receptor library was made with the immunoSEQ multiplex PCR assay. A mixture of 60 forward primers for TCR Vbeta segments and 13 reverse primers for TCR Jbeta segments was used in the multiplex PCR. Amplification of the CDR3 region of rearranged TCR beta genes was performed with a multiplex PCR assay on genomic DNA. On the Illumina HiSeq System, the amplified TCR beta libraries were sequenced as 87-base-pair reads. As for how the authors treated the data: In a later analysis, 70 million to 95 million unique TCR beta chains were counted across the roughly 700 repertoires, and roughly 10 million of these chains were shared by at least two donors. To remove PCR and sequencing errors, raw reads were error-corrected and collapsed into unique sequences using a nearest-neighbor algorithm that merged closely related sequences. Alignment of CDR3 sequences to IMGT reference sequences was used to assign V, D and J gene segments. For a sequence to be retained, a match of at least six nucleotides was required to both a V gene segment and a J gene segment. A rearrangement counted as productive if the CDR3 had no stop codons and remained in frame with V and J, and every other rearrangement counted as non-productive. Following IMGT convention, CDR3 was defined as the stretch from the second conserved V-encoded cysteine up to the conserved J-encoded phenylalanine. The earlier analysis of about 620 of the donors excluded sequences that lacked an unambiguous match to a single V gene segment. An earlier analysis of about 600 of the donors called V segments functional above 56.7% productive rearrangements and segregating when the between-donor standard deviation exceeded 5%. A statistical classification framework was built to diagnose cytomegalovirus status from the catalog of TCR beta chain sequences. A later analysis assigned V and J genes by comparing TCR nucleotide sequences with IMGT/GENE-DB human TR gene sequences. A later analysis assigned CDR3 sequences and most-parsimonious VDJ recombination scenarios with the TCRdist pipeline. In a later analysis, each TCR beta chain was defined by its CDR3 amino acid sequence together with its V-gene family, and reads lacking a unique V-gene family were excluded. As a way to deal with suspected cross-contamination and a sequencing artifact, a later analysis dropped 500 to 700 nucleotide sequences that were highly shared and had low generation probability. In a later analysis, a clonal expansion index was calculated for each public chain from normalized within-repertoire ranks of inferred template counts. Generation probabilities in a later analysis came from a VDJ recombination model fitted to out-of-frame rearrangements, and those results were checked against IGoR. A later analysis scored TCR-TCR, TCR-HLA and TCR-CMV co-occurrence with hypergeometric tests, applying a repertoire-size bias correction to TCR pairs. To estimate false discovery rates, a later analysis permuted the HLA or CMV assignments 20 times. In a later analysis, co-occurring TCRs were grouped using DBSCAN, with TCRdist sequence similarity added in when clustering inside HLA-allele-positive subsets. Repertoires with fewer than 30,000 or more than 120,000 public chains were left out of co-occurrence clustering, as were four to six repertoires with anomalous nucleotide sharing. Not all clones reach the TCRdb copy of this immuneACCESS table, which keeps in-frame sequences only. Checked studies attribute under half of the gap to unresolved V genes and leave the rest unexplained. The V and J calls and clone size come from that table; D and trimming were worked out from the DNA. This sample has about 89,000 clones in its table, and around nine tenths of those were observed once. The biggest ten clones account for roughly 9.2% of the sample.

The cohort consisted of some 670 healthy bone marrow donors. Cohort members were all nominally healthy when sampled, although unrecorded immune exposures were likely present. The donor tested CMV seropositive and was one of the 289 seropositive cohort members. Every donor gave a peripheral blood sample, and the peripheral blood mononuclear cells from that sample were used for TCR beta sequencing. The Qiagen DNeasy Blood Extraction Kit was used to extract genomic DNA from the blood cell samples. The investigation overall reported the following: In vitro tests confirmed that a few of the cytomegalovirus-associated TCR beta chains recognize cytomegalovirus antigens. In an earlier analysis of some 540 of the donors, most TCR beta V segments appeared in productive rearrangements about 87% or about 30% of the time, broadly matching IMGT annotations. The only immune exposure information available for the cohort was CMV serostatus. The presence/absence analyses assumed that sequencing depth was roughly uniform across donors, and that assumption may not be true. Cytomegalovirus status was reported to be diagnosed by the classifier with high specificity and sensitivity in both the original and validation cohorts. When HLA alleles, especially DR and DQ, strongly co-occurred, TCR associations were difficult to assign to individual alleles. A further reported finding was that TCR beta sequences accurately predicted the HLA-A and HLA-B alleles for most subjects in the first cohort. Fewer than 20 rarely observed V segments, including chromosome 9 orphons, were excluded from the earlier analysis of just under 600 of the donors because counts were too low. Specific HLA alleles were associated with some 15,000 TCR beta sequences at a false discovery rate of 0.05 in a later analysis. Across donors, most TCR sequences were observed very rarely, whereas some public TCRs were present in many individuals. A group of highly shared sequence variants was considered likely to be a technical artifact of the sequencing pipeline. A later analysis reported that several top co-occurrence clusters appeared linked to parvovirus B19, influenza, CMV and Epstein-Barr virus. A later genetic analysis associated a missense DCLRE1C variant with V-gene and J-gene trimming of TCR beta chains, and an independent cohort replicated the association. Some IMGT-functional V segments, including TRBV6-2 and TRBV6-3, could not be distinguished by the 87-base-pair reads and were therefore excluded. This cohort had only TCR beta chains sequenced, and the lack of alpha or paired-chain data limited which features could be detected. Because HLA typing was missing for some donors at each locus, association tests included only the typed subset. Correlated functional status among segregating V segments might reflect linkage disequilibrium, but an unknown experimental factor could not be ruled out. According to the authors, the approach could potentially be generalized to other disease states and immunological phenotypes. According to a later genetic analysis, donors in an Asian-associated ancestry cluster had fewer N-insertions in productive TCRs than the approximately 690-donor mean. In a later analysis, most CMV-associated TCR beta chains were found to appear HLA-restricted, with HLA associations seemingly driven largely by CMV exposure. In the study, some 180 TCR beta chains were listed as associated with cytomegalovirus. Compared with equally common non-associated chains, HLA-associated TCR beta chains in a later analysis were more clonally expanded and had lower generation probabilities. In a later analysis, the rate of TCR association differed among HLA loci, with DRB1 alleles having the most associated TCRs and HLA-C alleles having the fewest.

The receptor's source is a man aged 25 to 40 in good health and CMV-seropositive. Sequencing was performed on PBMCs. The chain was built from TRBV27 and TRBJ2-1; TRBD2 matches 7 bases in the middle. The CDR3 here reads CTTHPSGLETGEQFF. At the DNA level, the sequence is TGTACCACCCACCCATCCGGACTAGAAACTGGTGAGCAGTTCTTC.